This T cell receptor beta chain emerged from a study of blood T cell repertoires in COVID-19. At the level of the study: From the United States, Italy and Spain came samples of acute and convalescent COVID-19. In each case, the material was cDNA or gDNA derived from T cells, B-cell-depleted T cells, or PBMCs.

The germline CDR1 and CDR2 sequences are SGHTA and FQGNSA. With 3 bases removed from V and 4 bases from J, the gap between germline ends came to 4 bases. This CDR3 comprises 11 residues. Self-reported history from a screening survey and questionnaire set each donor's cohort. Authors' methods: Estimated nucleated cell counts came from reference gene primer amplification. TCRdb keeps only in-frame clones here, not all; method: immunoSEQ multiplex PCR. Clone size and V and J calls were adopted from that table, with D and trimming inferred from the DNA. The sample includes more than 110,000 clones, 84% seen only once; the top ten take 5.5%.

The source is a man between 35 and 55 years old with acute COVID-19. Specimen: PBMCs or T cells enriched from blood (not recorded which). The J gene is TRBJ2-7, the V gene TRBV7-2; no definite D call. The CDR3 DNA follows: TGTGCCAGCAGCTTCTTGTACGAGCAGTACTTC. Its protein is CASSFLYEQYF.